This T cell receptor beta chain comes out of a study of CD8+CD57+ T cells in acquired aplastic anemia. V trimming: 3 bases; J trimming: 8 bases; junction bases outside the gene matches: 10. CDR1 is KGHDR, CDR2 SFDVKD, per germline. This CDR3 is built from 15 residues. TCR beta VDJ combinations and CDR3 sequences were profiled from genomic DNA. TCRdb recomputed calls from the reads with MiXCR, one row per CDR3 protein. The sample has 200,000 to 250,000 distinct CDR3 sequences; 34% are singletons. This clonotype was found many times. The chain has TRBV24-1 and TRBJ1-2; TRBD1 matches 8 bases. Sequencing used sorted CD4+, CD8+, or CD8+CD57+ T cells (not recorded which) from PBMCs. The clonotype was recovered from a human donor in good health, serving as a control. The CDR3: CATSDMTGQGRGYTF. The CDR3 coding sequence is TGTGCCACCAGTGATATGACCGGACAGGGTAGGGGCTACACCTTC.